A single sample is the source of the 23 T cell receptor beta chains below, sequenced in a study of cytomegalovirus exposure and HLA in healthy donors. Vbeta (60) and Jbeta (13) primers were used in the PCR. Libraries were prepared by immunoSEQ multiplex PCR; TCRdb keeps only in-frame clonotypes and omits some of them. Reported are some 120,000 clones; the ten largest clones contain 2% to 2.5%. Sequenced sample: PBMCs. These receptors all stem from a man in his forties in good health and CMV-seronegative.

CDR3 sequence (DNA): TGCGCCAGCAGTGAGTCCCTAGCGGGAGGGCTCGAGCAGTACTTC. Its translation is CASSESLAGGLEQYF. This chain links TRBV10-2 with TRBJ2-7; TRBD2 aligns across 12 bases. Per germline, CDR1 WSHSY and CDR2 SAAADI. The CDR3 contains 15 residues. After removal of 0 bases from V and 6 bases from J, the junction contained 3 bases not matched to a gene.

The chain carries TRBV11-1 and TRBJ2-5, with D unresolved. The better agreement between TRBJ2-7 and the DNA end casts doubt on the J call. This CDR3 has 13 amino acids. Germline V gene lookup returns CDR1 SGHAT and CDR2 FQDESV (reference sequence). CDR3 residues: CASSLARSYEQYF. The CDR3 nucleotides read TGTGCCAGCAGCTTAGCGCGCTCATACGAGCAGTACTTC.

The CDR3 sequence: CASSLGLAGGPSPKNIQYF. CDR3 bases: TGTGCCAGCAGCTTGGGACTAGCGGGAGGGCCGAGTCCCAAAAACATTCAGTACTTC. The chain employs TRBV5-6 and TRBJ2-4; 14 bases are shared with TRBD2. J was trimmed by 2 bases and V by 0 bases; bases with no gene match: 7. The CDR3 has 19 residues. Germline CDR1 and CDR2: SGHDT and YYEEEE.

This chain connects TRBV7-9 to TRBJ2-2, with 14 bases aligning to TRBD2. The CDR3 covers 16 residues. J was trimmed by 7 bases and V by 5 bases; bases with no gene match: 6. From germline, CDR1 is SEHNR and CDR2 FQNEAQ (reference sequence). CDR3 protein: CASSTTSGRAFGELFF. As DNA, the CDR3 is TGTGCCAGCAGCACGACTAGCGGGAGGGCCTTCGGGGAGCTGTTTTTT.

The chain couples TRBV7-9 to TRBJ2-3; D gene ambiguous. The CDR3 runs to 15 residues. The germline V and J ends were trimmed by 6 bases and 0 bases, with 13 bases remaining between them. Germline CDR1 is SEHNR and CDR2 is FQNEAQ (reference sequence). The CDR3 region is CASSSRYGSTDTQYF. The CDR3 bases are TGTGCCAGCAGTTCAAGGTACGGGAGCACAGATACGCAGTATTTT.

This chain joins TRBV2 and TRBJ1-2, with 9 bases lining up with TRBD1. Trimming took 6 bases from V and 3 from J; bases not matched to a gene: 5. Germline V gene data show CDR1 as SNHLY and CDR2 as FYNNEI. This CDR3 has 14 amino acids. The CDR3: CASRAGTGYYGYTF. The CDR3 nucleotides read TGTGCCAGCAGGGCCGGGACAGGGTACTATGGCTACACCTTC.

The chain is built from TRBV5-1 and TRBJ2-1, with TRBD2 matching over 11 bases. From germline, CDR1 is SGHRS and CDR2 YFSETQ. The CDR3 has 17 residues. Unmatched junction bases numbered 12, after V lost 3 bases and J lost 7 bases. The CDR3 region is CASSSRLLAGAGNEQFF. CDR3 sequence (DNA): TGCGCCAGCAGCTCCCGGCTACTAGCGGGAGCAGGAAATGAGCAGTTCTTC.

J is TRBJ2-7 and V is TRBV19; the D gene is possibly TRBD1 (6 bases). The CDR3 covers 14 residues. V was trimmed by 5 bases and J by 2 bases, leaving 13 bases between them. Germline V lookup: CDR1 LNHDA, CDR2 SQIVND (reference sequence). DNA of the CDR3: TGTGCCAGTAGTTCTGACAGGAACACCTACGAGCAGTACTTC. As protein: CASSSDRNTYEQYF.

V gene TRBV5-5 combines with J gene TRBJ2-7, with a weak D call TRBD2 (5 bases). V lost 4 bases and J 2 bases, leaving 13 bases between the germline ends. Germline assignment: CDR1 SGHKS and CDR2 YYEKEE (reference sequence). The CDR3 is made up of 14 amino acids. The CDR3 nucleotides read TGTGCCAGCAGCAGGACTCTGGTGGCCTACGAGCAGTACTTC. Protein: CASSRTLVAYEQYF.

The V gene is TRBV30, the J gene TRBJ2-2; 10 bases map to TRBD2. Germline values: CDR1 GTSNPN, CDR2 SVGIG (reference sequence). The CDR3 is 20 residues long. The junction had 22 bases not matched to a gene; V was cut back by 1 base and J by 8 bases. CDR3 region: CAWSAFHFLTSGKFSGELFF. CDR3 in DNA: TGTGCCTGGAGTGCCTTCCACTTTCTTACTAGCGGGAAATTTTCTGGGGAGCTGTTTTTT. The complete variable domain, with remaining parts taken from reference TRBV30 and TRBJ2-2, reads SQTIHQWPATLVQPVGSPLSLECTVEGTSNPNLYWYRQAAGRGLQLLFYSVGIGQISSEVPQNLSASRPQDRQFILSSKKLLLSDSGFYLCAWSAFHFLTSGKFSGELFFGEGSRLTVL.

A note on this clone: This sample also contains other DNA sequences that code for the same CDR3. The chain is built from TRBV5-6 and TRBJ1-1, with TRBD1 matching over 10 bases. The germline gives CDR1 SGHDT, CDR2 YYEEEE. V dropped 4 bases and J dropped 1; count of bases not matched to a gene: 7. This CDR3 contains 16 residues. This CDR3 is CASSPVGQGGNTEAFF. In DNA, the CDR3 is TGTGCCAGCAGCCCAGTCGGACAGGGGGGGAACACTGAAGCTTTCTTT.

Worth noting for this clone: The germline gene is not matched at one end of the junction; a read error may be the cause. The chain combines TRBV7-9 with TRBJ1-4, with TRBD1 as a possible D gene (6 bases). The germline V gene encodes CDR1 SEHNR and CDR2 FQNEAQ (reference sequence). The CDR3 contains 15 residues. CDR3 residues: CACSKGQRYNEKLFF. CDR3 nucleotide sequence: TGTGCCTGCAGCAAAGGACAGAGATATAATGAAAAACTGTTTTTT.

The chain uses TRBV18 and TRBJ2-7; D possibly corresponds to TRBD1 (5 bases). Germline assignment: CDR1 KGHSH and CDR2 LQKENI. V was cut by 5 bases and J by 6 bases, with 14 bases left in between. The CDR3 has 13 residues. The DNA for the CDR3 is TGTGCCAGCTCATCCGAAGTTACAGGCGAGCAGTACTTC. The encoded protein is CASSSEVTGEQYF.

In DNA form, the CDR3 reads TGCGCCAGCAAGCCGGGAGGGAGTGATACGCAGTATTTT. Its translation is CASKPGGSDTQYF. The chain recombines TRBV10-2 with TRBJ2-3, with TRBD2 identical over 8 bases. The CDR3 contains 13 residues. Germline V gene lookup returns CDR1 WSHSY and CDR2 SAAADI. Trimming removed 7 bases from V and 6 bases from J; junction bases left unmatched: 6.

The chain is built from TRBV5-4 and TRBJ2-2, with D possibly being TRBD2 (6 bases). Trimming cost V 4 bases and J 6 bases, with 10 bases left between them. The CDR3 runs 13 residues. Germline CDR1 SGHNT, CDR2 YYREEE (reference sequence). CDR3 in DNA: TGTGCCAGCAGCCGGTCGGGGGCCGGGGAGCTGTTTTTT. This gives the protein CASSRSGAGELFF.

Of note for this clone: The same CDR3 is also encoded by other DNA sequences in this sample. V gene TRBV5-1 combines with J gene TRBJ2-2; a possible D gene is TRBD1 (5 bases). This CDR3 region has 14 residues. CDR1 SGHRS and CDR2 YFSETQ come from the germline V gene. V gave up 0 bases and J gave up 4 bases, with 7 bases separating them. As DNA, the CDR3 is TGCGCCAGCAGCTTGGGACAGACCACCGGGGAGCTGTTTTTT. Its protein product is CASSLGQTTGELFF.

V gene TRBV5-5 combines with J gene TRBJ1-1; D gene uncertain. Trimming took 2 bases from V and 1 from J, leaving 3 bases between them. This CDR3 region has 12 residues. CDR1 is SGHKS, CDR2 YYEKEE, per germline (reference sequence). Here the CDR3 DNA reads TGTGCCAGCAGCTTCTGGAACACTGAAGCTTTCTTT. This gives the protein CASSFWNTEAFF.

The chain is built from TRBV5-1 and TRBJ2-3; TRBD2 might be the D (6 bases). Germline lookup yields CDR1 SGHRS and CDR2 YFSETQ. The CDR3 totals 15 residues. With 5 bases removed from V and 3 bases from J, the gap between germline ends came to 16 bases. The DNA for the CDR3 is TGCGCCAGCAGGGAGGGGCGGGATGGGACAGATACGCAGTATTTT. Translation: CASREGRDGTDTQYF.

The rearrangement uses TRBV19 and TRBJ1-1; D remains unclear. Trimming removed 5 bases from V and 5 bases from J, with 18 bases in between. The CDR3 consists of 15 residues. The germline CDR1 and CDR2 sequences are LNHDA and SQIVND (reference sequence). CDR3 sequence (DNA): TGTGCCAGTAGTTCCCGACAAGCTCACTTGACTGAAGCTTTCTTT. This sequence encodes CASSSRQAHLTEAFF.

CDR3 sequence (DNA): TGTGCCATCACGGTAGAGAGCTCTGGAAACACCATATATTTT. Its protein is CAITVESSGNTIYF. The chain is built from TRBV10-3 and TRBJ1-3; D gene unclear. Germline V gene data show CDR1 as ENHRY and CDR2 as SYGVKD. The ends were cut back, 7 bases at V and 0 bases at J, with 10 bases in the middle. The CDR3 spans 14 residues.

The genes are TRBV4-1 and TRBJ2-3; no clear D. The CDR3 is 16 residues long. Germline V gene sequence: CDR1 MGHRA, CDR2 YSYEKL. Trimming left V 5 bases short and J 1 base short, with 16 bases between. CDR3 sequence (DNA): TGCGCCAGCAGCGGAGACGGCTTTCTAGGCACAGATACGCAGTATTTT. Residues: CASSGDGFLGTDTQYF.

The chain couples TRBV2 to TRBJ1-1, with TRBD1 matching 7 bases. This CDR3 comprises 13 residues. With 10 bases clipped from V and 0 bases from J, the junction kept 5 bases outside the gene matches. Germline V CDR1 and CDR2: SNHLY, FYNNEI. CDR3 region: CANPTGLNTEAFF. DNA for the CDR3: TGTGCCAACCCGACAGGGTTGAACACTGAAGCTTTCTTT.

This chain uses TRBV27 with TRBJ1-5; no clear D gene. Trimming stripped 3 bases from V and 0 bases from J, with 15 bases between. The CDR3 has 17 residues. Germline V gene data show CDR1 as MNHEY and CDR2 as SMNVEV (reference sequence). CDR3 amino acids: CASSFRQALYSNQPQHF. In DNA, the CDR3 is TGTGCCAGCAGTTTTCGGCAGGCCCTTTATAGCAATCAGCCCCAGCATTTT.